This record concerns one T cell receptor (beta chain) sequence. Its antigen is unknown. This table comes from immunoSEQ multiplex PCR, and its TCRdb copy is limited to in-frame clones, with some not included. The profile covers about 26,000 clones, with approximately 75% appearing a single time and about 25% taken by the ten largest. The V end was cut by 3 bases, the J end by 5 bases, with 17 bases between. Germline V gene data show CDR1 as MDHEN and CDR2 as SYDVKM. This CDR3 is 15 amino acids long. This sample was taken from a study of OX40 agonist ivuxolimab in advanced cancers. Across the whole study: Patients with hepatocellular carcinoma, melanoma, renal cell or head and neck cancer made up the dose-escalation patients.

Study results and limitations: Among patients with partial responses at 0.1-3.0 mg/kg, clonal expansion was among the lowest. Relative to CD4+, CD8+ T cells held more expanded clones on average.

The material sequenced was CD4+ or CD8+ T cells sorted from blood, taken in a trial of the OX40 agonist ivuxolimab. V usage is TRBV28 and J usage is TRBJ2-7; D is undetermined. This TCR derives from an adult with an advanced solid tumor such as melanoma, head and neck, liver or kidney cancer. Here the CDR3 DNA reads TGTGCCAGCAGTTTGGTCCCGCTGGTGGTCGACGAGCAGTACTTC. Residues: CASSLVPLVVDEQYF.